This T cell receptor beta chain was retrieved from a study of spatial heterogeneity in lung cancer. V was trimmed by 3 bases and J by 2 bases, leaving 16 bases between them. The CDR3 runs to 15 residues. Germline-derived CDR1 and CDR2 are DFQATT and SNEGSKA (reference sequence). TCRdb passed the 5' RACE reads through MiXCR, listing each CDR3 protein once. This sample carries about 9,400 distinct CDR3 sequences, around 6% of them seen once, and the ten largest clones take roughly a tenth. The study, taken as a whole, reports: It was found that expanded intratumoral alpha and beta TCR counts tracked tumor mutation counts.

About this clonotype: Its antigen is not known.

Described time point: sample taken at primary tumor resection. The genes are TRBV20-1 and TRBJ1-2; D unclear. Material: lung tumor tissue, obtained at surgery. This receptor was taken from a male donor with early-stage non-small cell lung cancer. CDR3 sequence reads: CSARRSEAVNYGYTF. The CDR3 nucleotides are TGCAGTGCTAGGAGAAGCGAAGCTGTAAACTATGGCTACACCTTC.